Below, 20 T cell receptor beta chains from the same sample are listed, as sequenced in a study of T cells in Graves' hyperthyroidism and ophthalmopathy. The investigators amplified TCR beta CDR3 regions from RNA transcripts. The primer set for the first-round RT-PCR of the TCR CDR3 was HTBI. TCRdb called the multiplex PCR reads again in MiXCR, with one record for every CDR3 protein. The table lists approximately 720,000 distinct CDR3 sequences, roughly a sixth of them singletons. The specimen sequenced was blood. Receptors were obtained from a woman between 45 and 65 years old with Graves' hyperthyroidism that later progressed to Graves' ophthalmopathy.

This clonotype was seen ten or more times. The chain couples TRBV18 to TRBJ2-3, with TRBD1 matching 7 bases. CDR3 size: 15 residues. The germline V gene encodes CDR1 KGHSH and CDR2 LQKENI. The J segment lost 0 bases and the V segment lost 3 bases, leaving 3 bases of the junction unmatched. The CDR3: CASSPLGQSTDTQYF. The CDR3 DNA reads as TGTGCCAGCTCACCCCTGGGACAGAGCACAGATACGCAGTATTTT.

V gene TRBV29-1 combines with J gene TRBJ2-1; the D is unclear. From germline, CDR1 is SQVTM and CDR2 ANQGSEA. This CDR3 spans 12 amino acids. Trimming took off 5 bases at V and 4 bases at J, with 9 bases between the two ends. This CDR3 is CSVYRLYNEQFF. The DNA of the CDR3 is TGCAGCGTTTACAGATTATACAATGAGCAGTTCTTC.

This clonotype was seen repeatedly, ten times or more. This sequence joins TRBV5-1 and TRBJ1-6; possibly TRBD1 for D (5 bases). Trimming shortened V by 4 bases and J by 6 bases, and 17 bases separated the two germline ends. Germline V lookup: CDR1 SGHRS, CDR2 YFSETQ. This CDR3 has 16 residues. As DNA, the CDR3 is TGCGCCAGCAGCGGATCCGGGACGGCCGCTAATTCACCCCTCCACTTT. As protein: CASSGSGTAANSPLHF.

This clonotype was seen repeatedly, ten times or more. The rearrangement links TRBV20-1 to TRBJ1-1, with 11 bases matching TRBD1. The length of the CDR3 is 14 residues. The germline gives CDR1 DFQATT, CDR2 SNEGSKA (reference sequence). In nucleotides, the CDR3 is TGCAGGGCTCGGACAGGGGGCGCGAACACTGAAGCTTTCTTT. Translation gives CRARTGGANTEAFF.

This clonotype was recorded a few times. This rearrangement joins TRBV20-1 to TRBJ2-5; D is ambiguous. The germline V gene encodes CDR1 DFQATT and CDR2 SNEGSKA (reference sequence). The CDR3 has 12 residues. V dropped 3 bases and J dropped 7 bases, with 12 bases sitting between them. CDR3 protein: CSARTTFGTQYF. The CDR3 DNA sequence: TGCAGTGCTAGGACAACCTTCGGGACCCAGTACTTC.

This clonotype was detected ten times or more. The V and J genes are TRBV9 and TRBJ2-3, with D tentatively TRBD1 (5 bases). Trimming pared 0 bases from V and 0 bases from J, leaving 11 bases between. Per germline, CDR1 SGDLS and CDR2 YYNGEE. The CDR3 covers 16 residues. CDR3 residues: CASSVEQDTSTDTQYF. In DNA, the CDR3 is TGTGCCAGCAGCGTAGAACAGGATACTAGCACAGATACGCAGTATTTT.

This clonotype was detected ten times or more. V and J are TRBV7-8 and TRBJ2-3; TRBD2 matches at 9 bases. Germline V gene data show CDR1 as SGHVS and CDR2 as FQNEAQ. V was pared by 8 bases and J by 2 bases, with 11 bases of the junction left unmatched. The CDR3 totals 16 residues. CDR3 bases: TGTGCCAGCGGACCCATTGGCGGGGGGGCCACAGATACGCAGTATTTT. Its protein product is CASGPIGGGATDTQYF.

CDR3 in amino acids: CASRGDSYSNQPQHF. Here the CDR3 DNA reads TGTGCCAGCAGGGGTGACAGCTATAGCAATCAGCCCCAGCATTTT. The V gene is TRBV27, the J gene TRBJ1-5; TRBD1 might be the D (5 bases). The CDR3 is 15 amino acids. Germline assignment: CDR1 MNHEY and CDR2 SMNVEV (reference sequence). The V gene lost 6 bases and the J gene lost 0 bases, with 12 bases spanning the gap.

The table lists this clonotype with many counts. The chain couples TRBV5-1 to TRBJ1-1; 7 nucleotides agree with TRBD1. The CDR3 spans 15 residues. In germline, CDR1 is SGHRS, CDR2 YFSETQ. The ends lost 4 bases at V and 4 bases at J; junction bases unmatched: 10. The CDR3 sequence: CASSPPGQAGTEAFF. The CDR3 DNA reads TGCGCCAGCAGCCCCCCAGGACAGGCCGGCACTGAAGCTTTCTTT.

The rearrangement uses TRBV10-1 and TRBJ2-2, with 8 bases lining up with TRBD1. With V trimmed by 5 bases and J by 1 base, 6 bases remained unmatched. The germline V gene has CDR1 WNHNN and CDR2 SYGVQD (reference sequence). This CDR3 is built from 16 residues. CDR3 in DNA: TGCGCCAGCAGTACGGACAGGGTGGGGAACACCGGGGAGCTGTTTTTT. Translated, it gives CASSTDRVGNTGELFF.

The gene calls are TRBV11-2 and TRBJ2-7; 7 positions match TRBD2. Trimming cost V 7 bases and J 5 bases; bases outside gene matches: 17. Germline loops: CDR1 SGHAT, CDR2 FQNNGV. CDR3 size: 16 residues. The CDR3 loop reads CASTPSRGEVGHEQYF. CDR3 nucleotides: TGTGCCAGCACCCCGAGTCGGGGGGAGGTGGGTCACGAGCAGTACTTC.

This clonotype has ten or more counts. CDR3 bases: TGCAGTGCTAGAGAGGGCAGGGGAAACCTGAACACTGAAGCTTTCTTT. Translating it yields CSAREGRGNLNTEAFF. The gene calls are TRBV20-1 and TRBJ1-1; a weak D match, TRBD1 (6 bases). CDR3 length equals 16 residues. V was shortened by 0 bases and J by 0 bases, with 14 bases between the two germline ends. Germline V gene lookup returns CDR1 DFQATT and CDR2 SNEGSKA (reference sequence).

Notes on this clonotype: Being one base from a much bigger clone, this may be a read error. The chain couples TRBV12-5 to TRBJ2-5; TRBD2 might be the D (7 bases). CDR1 and CDR2 from the germline V gene are LGHNT and FRNRAP. The CDR3 loop spans 11 amino acids. The CDR3 loop is CASGPSGGQHF. CDR3 in DNA: TGTGCTAGTGGTCCCTCGGGAGGACAGCACTTC.

This clonotype has more than one count but fewer than ten. The rearrangement uses TRBV6-1 and TRBJ1-1; TRBD1 matches 10 bases. The CDR3 extends over 16 amino acids. Per the germline V gene, CDR1 is MNHNS and CDR2 is SASEGT. Unmatched junction bases numbered 11, after V lost 5 bases and J lost 5 bases. The CDR3 protein is CASSIWTGGLRTEAFF. CDR3 in DNA: TGTGCCAGCAGTATCTGGACAGGGGGGCTTCGTACTGAAGCTTTCTTT.

This clonotype was counted a few times. V gene TRBV9 combines with J gene TRBJ1-4; 10 nucleotides align to TRBD1. Trimming took 4 bases from V and 6 from J; bases not matched to a gene: 6. This CDR3 is built from 15 residues. The V gene's germline CDR1 is SGDLS and CDR2 YYNGEE. The CDR3 region is CASSPWTGGYEKLFF. CDR3 sequence (DNA): TGTGCCAGCAGCCCTTGGACAGGGGGATATGAAAAACTGTTTTTT.

This clonotype was seen a few times. The chain has TRBV19 and TRBJ1-1; D might be TRBD1 (6 bases). The CDR3 is made up of 13 amino acids. V lost 2 bases to trimming and J lost 4 bases, with 8 bases between them. Germline V gene lookup returns CDR1 LNHDA and CDR2 SQIVND (reference sequence). The CDR3 DNA reads TGTGCCAGTAGTATATACAGGGCCACTGAAGCTTTCTTT. Protein product: CASSIYRATEAFF.

This clonotype was counted ten times or more. The rearrangement uses TRBV18 and TRBJ2-7, with TRBD1 matching over 10 bases. The CDR3 runs to 12 residues. Germline assignment: CDR1 KGHSH and CDR2 LQKENI. The V gene end was trimmed by 4 bases and the J gene end by 7 bases; junction bases not matched to a gene: 1. DNA of the CDR3: TGTGCCAGCTCACGGACAGGGGGAGAGCAGTACTTC. It specifies CASSRTGGEQYF.

This clonotype was found a few times. The chain uses TRBV20-1 and TRBJ1-2; D remains unclear. Germline V gives CDR1 DFQATT, CDR2 SNEGSKA (reference sequence). The CDR3 spans 14 residues. With 3 bases removed from V and 1 base from J, the gap between germline ends came to 12 bases. The CDR3: CSASWLGNNYGYTF. CDR3 sequence (DNA): TGCAGTGCTAGTTGGCTGGGAAATAACTATGGCTACACCTTC.

This clonotype was recorded many times. The chain links TRBV12-3 or TRBV12-4 to TRBJ1-5; the D gene is possibly TRBD1 (6 bases). The ends were cut back, 3 bases at V and 0 bases at J, with 15 bases in the middle. This CDR3 contains 17 residues. The CDR3 nucleotides are TGTGCCAGCAGTTTTAGGGGGGGACCTTATAGCAATCAGCCCCAGCATTTT. Amino acids: CASSFRGGPYSNQPQHF.

CDR3: CASSQDGSTSYNEQFF. CDR3 DNA: TGTGCCAGCAGCCAAGACGGGTCAACCTCCTACAATGAGCAGTTCTTC. The chain couples TRBV4-2 to TRBJ2-1; D gene ambiguous. V dropped 0 bases and J dropped 0 bases, with 9 bases sitting between them. Per germline, CDR1 LGHNA and CDR2 YNFKEQ. CDR3 length equals 16 residues.